This T cell receptor beta chain was sequenced during a study of blood T cell repertoires in COVID-19. Study-level background: Samples came from the United States, Italy and Spain, spanning acute and convalescent COVID-19. Sources were T cells, B-cell-depleted T cells, or PBMCs; the material itself was cDNA or gDNA.

Original processing notes: The assay estimated nucleated cells by amplifying reference gene primers. TCRdb's table, derived via immunoSEQ multiplex PCR, lists solely in-frame clones and lacks some. V, J and clone size are those of that table, while D and trimming were read from the DNA. Among about 330,000 clones listed, 89% were seen once. The V segment lost 7 bases and the J segment 2 bases; nucleotides outside the gene matches: 5. The CDR3 loop spans 14 amino acids. Germline CDR1 reads LNHDA; CDR2 reads SQIVND (reference sequence). V usage is TRBV19 and J usage is TRBJ2-1, with 7 bases lining up with TRBD2. The sequence derives from a man between 18 and 29 years old who had recovered from COVID-19. Sequenced sample: peripheral blood. The DNA for the CDR3 is TGTGCCAGTAAGGCGACTAGCCCCTACAATGAGCAGTTCTTC. Encoded protein: CASKATSPYNEQFF.